This T cell receptor beta chain appears in the sequencing data of a study of blood T cell repertoires in COVID-19 (dated by TCRdb to the early 2020s). Background on the whole study: Samples covering the acute and convalescent phases of COVID-19 were provided by collaborators in the United States, Italy and Spain. The repertoires were made available in a free public database intended to serve as a resource for research on the immune response to SARS-CoV-2. The material from the prospective study consisted of cDNA or gDNA derived from T cells, B-cell-depleted T cells, or PBMCs. The dataset comprised deeply sampled blood TCRbeta repertoires from subjects exposed to, actively infected with, or recovered from COVID-19. Where HLA class I and class II types were available, the types were taken from metadata supplied by the sample provider, not from assay-based typing. A de-identified subject ID, COVID-19 status, age in years and sex were almost always included in the sample metadata. Samples came from the ongoing ImmuneRACE study (first 160 participants) plus 1,254 subjects from 6 global collaborators.

What the study reported, not specific to this receptor: The quantity of clinical and demographic metadata differed by source and by participant and was supplied without curation.

TCRbeta CDR3 regions were amplified from genomic DNA by means of the immunoSEQ Assay, a bias-controlled multiplex PCR. In the paper's pipeline: Within the assay, amplification of reference gene primers was used to estimate how many nucleated cells each sample contained. To quantify the absolute abundance of each unique TCRbeta CDR3 rearrangement, sequence reads were collapsed and filtered. For each sample, productive Simpson clonality was calculated by taking the square root of Simpson's diversity index across productive rearrangements. TCRdb's version of the immuneACCESS table is confined to in-frame rearrangements and falls short of the full clone set. An unresolved V gene accounts for under half of the shortfall where checked; the remainder is of unknown origin. That table is the source of V, J and clone size, and D and trimming were worked out from the DNA. The sample includes a few hundred thousand clones, with around 84% observed a single time. The ten largest account for about 9.4% of the sample.

Enrolling through a virtual design, the prospective study's participants ranged in age from about 18 to 89 years and lived across some 23 United States geographic areas. Cohort assignment in the prospective study relied on participant-reported clinical history from a screening survey and a study questionnaire. ImmuneRACE Cohort 3 recovered participants were defined by two consecutive negative NP/OP PCR tests, healthcare professional clearance, or symptom resolution. Mobile phlebotomists in the prospective study collected whole blood, serum and a nasopharyngeal or oropharyngeal swab from every participant. Additional blood draws and questionnaires over an approximately 2-month period could optionally be provided by prospective study participants. Before DNA extraction, blood samples from the prospective study were shipped at room temperature or frozen. This clone appeared once. It has no known antigen specificity. No base-level quality is on record; no much larger clone is a single base apart.

The CDR3 spans 11 residues, from the cysteine through the phenylalanine. The CDR3 DNA has 33 bases and is translated from base 1. Via the germline V gene, CDR1 is SGHDN and CDR2 FVKESK. Trimming costs V 4 bases and J 6 bases, and their ends lie 5 bases apart. The TCR sequence derives from a woman aged 18-35 years who had recovered from COVID-19. The sequence links TRBV14 to TRBJ2-3; the D gene remains uncertain. The sample was PBMCs or T cells enriched from blood (not recorded which). The DNA reads as follows: TGTGCCAGCAGCCTACGGGATACGCAGTATTTT. This translates into CASSLRDTQYF.